The 27 T cell receptor beta chains in this list originate from one sample, sequenced in a study of blood T cell repertoires in COVID-19. Produced via immunoSEQ multiplex PCR; TCRdb's table is partial and in-frame only. The table records 350,000 or so clones, 88% of them present only once. Sequenced sample: PBMCs or T cells enriched from blood (not recorded which). These receptors were taken from a young woman who had been exposed to COVID-19.

The chain joins TRBV9 to TRBJ2-7, with a weak D call TRBD2 (5 bases). This CDR3 has 12 amino acids. Germline CDR1 is SGDLS and CDR2 is YYNGEE. With 6 bases removed from V and 5 bases from J, the gap between germline ends came to 12 bases. The chain's CDR3 is CASTRGVDEQYF. Written as DNA, the CDR3 is TGTGCCAGCACCCGGGGAGTGGACGAGCAGTACTTC.

The chain is built from TRBV19 and TRBJ2-3, with D unresolved. V dropped 3 bases and J dropped 2 bases, with 6 bases sitting between them. The germline V gene has CDR1 LNHDA and CDR2 SQIVND (reference sequence). CDR3 size: 13 residues. The CDR3 reads CASSIPSTDTQYF. DNA of the CDR3: TGTGCCAGTAGTATTCCATCCACAGATACGCAGTATTTT.

The V call is TRBV7-3, the J call TRBJ2-3; the match to TRBD2 covers 9 bases. This CDR3 has 15 residues. Germline values: CDR1 SGHTA, CDR2 FQGTGA. The trim removed 5 bases at V and 6 bases at J, leaving 9 bases unmatched. CDR3: CASSPLAGARDTQYF. The CDR3 nucleotides read TGTGCCAGCAGCCCCTTAGCGGGAGCCCGTGATACGCAGTATTTT.

The chain uses TRBV3-1 (or the pseudogene TRBV3-2) and TRBJ2-3; 9 bases fit TRBD2. The CDR3 extends over 16 amino acids. V gave up 1 base and J gave up 0 bases; unmatched junction bases: 2. Germline V gene sequence: CDR1 LGHDT, CDR2 YNNKEL (reference sequence). The CDR3 DNA reads as TGTGCCAGCAGCCAAGTAACTAGCGGGAGCACAGATACGCAGTATTTT. Translated: CASSQVTSGSTDTQYF.

This chain links TRBV7-3 with TRBJ1-2; D ambiguous. Germline assignment: CDR1 SGHTA and CDR2 FQGTGA. CDR3 length: 14 residues. Trimming took off 0 bases at V and 6 bases at J, with 11 bases between the two ends. CDR3 DNA sequence: TGTGCCAGCAGCTTAACGCCCCGGCAGGATGGCTACACCTTC. Its protein is CASSLTPRQDGYTF.

This chain connects TRBV11-3 to TRBJ2-7; D is unclear. This CDR3 is built from 11 residues. V lost 5 bases and J 2 bases, leaving 4 bases between the germline ends. The germline gives CDR1 SGHNT, CDR2 YENEEA. CDR3 in DNA: TGTGCCAGCAGCGCGACCTACGAGCAGTACTTC. Translating gives CASSATYEQYF.

This chain connects TRBV10-3 to TRBJ2-7; 7 bases are shared with TRBD1. Germline V gene sequence: CDR1 ENHRY, CDR2 SYGVKD. After removal of 5 bases from V and 3 bases from J, the junction contained 4 bases not matched to a gene. The CDR3 consists of 13 residues. CDR3 sequence: CAISRQGVYEQYF. The CDR3 bases are TGTGCCATCAGTAGACAGGGTGTCTACGAGCAGTACTTC.

Of note for this clone: The same CDR3 also results from other DNA sequences found in this sample. V is TRBV18 and J is TRBJ2-5; D is perhaps TRBD1 (5 bases). Germline CDR1 KGHSH, CDR2 LQKENI. Trimming shortened V by 1 base and J by 5 bases, and 5 bases separated the two germline ends. This CDR3 contains 12 residues. Written as DNA, the CDR3 is TGTGCCAGCTCACCACGGGGCGAGACCCAGTACTTC. Its protein is CASSPRGETQYF.

The rearrangement joins TRBV6-5 to TRBJ1-2, with TRBD1 as a possible D gene (6 bases). The germline CDR1 and CDR2 sequences are MNHEY and SVGAGI. The CDR3 loop spans 13 amino acids. V lost 6 bases and J 3 bases, leaving 11 bases between the germline ends. CDR3 loop: CASSPQGHYGYTF. As DNA, the CDR3 is TGTGCCAGCAGCCCACAGGGCCACTATGGCTACACCTTC.

The DNA of the CDR3 is TGCAGTGTCAGGGATCAGCCCCAGCATTTT. It translates to CSVRDQPQHF. The chain carries TRBV20-1 and TRBJ1-5, with a tentative D call TRBD1 (5 bases). The CDR3 extends over 10 amino acids. Trimming shortened V by 7 bases and J by 5 bases, and 6 bases separated the two germline ends. Per the germline V gene, CDR1 is DFQATT and CDR2 is SNEGSKA (reference sequence).

V usage is TRBV28 and J usage is TRBJ2-7; TRBD1 matches 8 bases. V was clipped by 6 bases and J by 4 bases; unmatched bases: 5. Germline V gene data show CDR1 as MDHEN and CDR2 as SYDVKM. The CDR3 is 13 residues long. Written as DNA, the CDR3 is TGTGCCAGCAGGACAGGGGTTAGTTACGAGCAGTACTTC. Translated: CASRTGVSYEQYF.

This chain links TRBV7-3 with TRBJ2-2, with TRBD1 matching over 7 bases. With 0 bases clipped from V and 4 bases from J, the junction kept 2 bases outside the gene matches. This CDR3 has 15 residues. Germline values: CDR1 SGHTA, CDR2 FQGTGA. The CDR3 DNA reads as TGTGCCAGCAGCTTAACAACAGGGGCCACCGGGGAGCTGTTTTTT. Protein: CASSLTTGATGELFF.

In this sample, this clone turned up a few times. The chain joins TRBV19 to TRBJ2-1, with 11 positions matching TRBD2. V was clipped by 4 bases and J by 4 bases; unmatched bases: 6. This CDR3 spans 16 amino acids. Germline lookup yields CDR1 LNHDA and CDR2 SQIVND (reference sequence). The CDR3 region has the DNA TGTGCCAGTAGTACGAGACTAGCGGGGAGGTACAATGAGCAGTTCTTC. Its protein is CASSTRLAGRYNEQFF.

The rearrangement links TRBV28 to TRBJ2-1, with D perhaps TRBD2 (5 bases). V lost 5 bases to trimming and J lost 7 bases, with 12 bases between them. CDR1 and CDR2 from the germline V gene are MDHEN and SYDVKM. The CDR3 is made up of 13 amino acids. CDR3 nucleotide sequence: TGTGCCAGCAGTCCCCCTCGGGGTAATGAGCAGTTCTTC. Translating it yields CASSPPRGNEQFF.

The V and J genes are TRBV10-2 and TRBJ2-2; 10 bases agree with TRBD2. The V gene end was trimmed by 6 bases and the J gene end by 0 bases; junction bases not matched to a gene: 10. CDR1 and CDR2 from the germline V gene are WSHSY and SAAADI. CDR3 size: 18 residues. CDR3 sequence reads: CASRMTSGLSANTGELFF. Written as DNA, the CDR3 is TGCGCCAGCAGGATGACTAGCGGGTTAAGCGCGAACACCGGGGAGCTGTTTTTT.

The table lists this clone with a count of one. The chain couples TRBV28 to TRBJ1-5; D is undetermined. The CDR3 has 12 residues. Germline loops: CDR1 MDHEN, CDR2 SYDVKM. Trimming took off 2 bases at V and 9 bases at J, with 8 bases between the two ends. The CDR3 here is CASSLRLGPQHF. The CDR3 nucleotides read TGTGCCAGCAGTTTACGACTTGGGCCCCAGCATTTT.

This CDR3 is CASRREQDTEAFF. The CDR3 DNA reads as TGTGCCAGCAGGCGGGAACAGGACACTGAAGCTTTCTTT. The rearrangement uses TRBV11-2 and TRBJ1-1, with D perhaps TRBD1 (5 bases). The V gene lost 6 bases and the J gene lost 3 bases, with 11 bases spanning the gap. This CDR3 spans 13 amino acids. CDR1 and CDR2 (germline): SGHAT, FQNNGV.

The chain uses TRBV2 and TRBJ2-5, with D tentatively TRBD2 (5 bases). V lost 2 bases and J 3 bases, leaving 13 bases between the germline ends. The CDR3 is made up of 15 amino acids. Germline CDR1 and CDR2: SNHLY and FYNNEI. The CDR3 DNA is TGTGCCAGCAGTGAACAGCGGATCCGAGAAGAGACCCAGTACTTC. It codes for CASSEQRIREETQYF.

V is TRBV29-1 and J is TRBJ1-2, with no clear D. Trimming removed 4 bases at V and 2 bases at J, with 17 bases between. The CDR3 has 15 amino acids. Germline V CDR1 and CDR2: SQVTM, ANQGSEA. Here the CDR3 DNA reads TGCAGCGTTGTGCGCGGCGCGAATGCCAACTATGGCTACACCTTC. Its protein is CSVVRGANANYGYTF.

V gene TRBV25-1 combines with J gene TRBJ1-2; D is unresolved. Per the germline V gene, CDR1 is MGHDK and CDR2 is SYGVNS. Trimming shortened V by 6 bases and J by 7 bases, and 9 bases separated the two germline ends. This CDR3 contains 11 residues. In DNA, the CDR3 is TGTGCCAGCAGAACTACAACTGGCTACACCTTC. This codes for CASRTTTGYTF.

The chain employs TRBV28 and TRBJ1-1; D may be TRBD1 (6 bases). V gave up 1 base and J gave up 5 bases, with 14 bases separating them. CDR1 and CDR2 (germline): MDHEN, SYDVKM. The CDR3 sequence is 15 residues long. Written as DNA, the CDR3 is TGTGCCAGCAGTTTATACAGGGAATCGAGGACTGAAGCTTTCTTT. This translates into CASSLYRESRTEAFF.

This chain joins TRBV19 and TRBJ2-7; 8 positions agree with TRBD2. From germline, CDR1 is LNHDA and CDR2 SQIVND (reference sequence). The CDR3 is 13 residues long. The trim removed 4 bases at V and 7 bases at J, leaving 6 bases unmatched. DNA for the CDR3: TGTGCCAGTAGTAGTAGCGGGGACCGGGAGCAGTACTTC. Translation gives CASSSSGDREQYF.

This clone was picked up a small number of times. The chain is built from TRBV28 and TRBJ1-3; the D is unclear. Trimming left V 3 bases short and J 8 bases short, with 14 bases between. This CDR3 has 14 residues. Germline values: CDR1 MDHEN, CDR2 SYDVKM. The CDR3 here is CASSFPPPVDTIYF. CDR3 sequence (DNA): TGTGCCAGCAGTTTCCCGCCTCCGGTGGACACCATATATTTT.

This chain connects TRBV19 to TRBJ2-6; the D gene is possibly TRBD2 (6 bases). V shed 4 bases and J shed 4 bases, with 17 bases lying between them. Germline V CDR1 and CDR2: LNHDA, SQIVND (reference sequence). The CDR3 covers 17 residues. CDR3 DNA: TGTGCCAGTAGTACTTCGATTGGGGGGATGGGGGCCAACGTCCTGACTTTC. Its translation: CASSTSIGGMGANVLTF.

The V and J genes are TRBV5-1 and TRBJ2-2; D gene ambiguous. The CDR3 has 16 amino acids. V was trimmed by 0 bases and J by 1 base, leaving 10 bases between them. CDR1 and CDR2 from the germline V gene are SGHRS and YFSETQ. The CDR3 region is CASSLEAGLNTGELFF. Written as DNA, the CDR3 is TGCGCCAGCAGCTTGGAGGCAGGCTTGAACACCGGGGAGCTGTTTTTT.

V usage is TRBV6-5 and J usage is TRBJ2-7, with 7 bases that match TRBD2. The V gene's germline CDR1 is MNHEY and CDR2 SVGAGI. The CDR3 consists of 12 residues. The V gene end was trimmed by 6 bases and the J gene end by 7 bases; junction bases not matched to a gene: 6. The CDR3 here is CASRDAGEEQYF. CDR3 DNA: TGTGCCAGCAGGGACGCGGGGGAGGAGCAGTACTTC.

The chain has TRBV6-5 and TRBJ1-6, with TRBD1 matching over 10 bases. Germline values: CDR1 MNHEY, CDR2 SVGAGI. Trimming cost V 6 bases and J 10 bases; bases outside gene matches: 6. The CDR3 extends over 14 amino acids. The CDR3 nucleotides read TGTGCCAGCAGAGCAGGACAGGGGGTATCACCCCTCCACTTT. Amino acids: CASRAGQGVSPLHF.